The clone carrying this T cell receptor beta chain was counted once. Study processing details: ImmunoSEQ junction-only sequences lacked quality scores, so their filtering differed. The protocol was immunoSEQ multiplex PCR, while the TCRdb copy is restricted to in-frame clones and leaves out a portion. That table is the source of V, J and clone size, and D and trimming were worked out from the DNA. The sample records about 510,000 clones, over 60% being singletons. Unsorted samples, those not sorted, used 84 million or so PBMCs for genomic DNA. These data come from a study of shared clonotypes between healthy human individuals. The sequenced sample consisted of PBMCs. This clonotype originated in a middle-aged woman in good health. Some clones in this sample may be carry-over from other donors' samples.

Here the CDR3 DNA reads TGTGCCAGCAGCTCAGCTGTAAACTATGGCTACACCTTC. This encodes CASSSAVNYGYTF. This rearrangement joins TRBV7-2 to TRBJ1-2; no firm D call. V was trimmed by 4 bases and J by 2 bases, leaving 8 bases between them. Germline-derived CDR1 and CDR2 are SGHTA and FQGNSA. The CDR3 sequence is 13 residues long.